Shown below are 5 T cell receptor beta chains from a single sample sequenced in a study of PD-1 blockade in classical Hodgkin lymphoma. Using immunoSEQ multiplex PCR, the repertoire was profiled, and TCRdb retains in-frame clones only, with some absent. The table records around 50,000 clones, around 89% of them present only once. Time point specified: cycle 4 day 1 (C4D1), after more than five weeks of nivolumab. In every patient, relapse followed autologous stem cell transplantation, while exposure to brentuximab vedotin differed. Sequenced material: peripheral blood mononuclear cells (PBMCs), taken before the fourth cycle of nivolumab. Every receptor here comes from a human donor with classical Hodgkin lymphoma.

V gene TRBV30 combines with J gene TRBJ2-2, with 16 bases identical to TRBD2. This CDR3 is built from 16 residues. Germline V gene lookup returns CDR1 GTSNPN and CDR2 SVGIG (reference sequence). J gave up 3 bases and V 3 bases, and 1 base lay outside the gene matches. DNA for the CDR3: TGTGCCTGGAGGGGACTAGCGGGAGGGGACACCGGGGAGCTGTTTTTT. Translated, it gives CAWRGLAGGDTGELFF.

V and J are TRBV5-1 and TRBJ1-2, with 7 nucleotides matching TRBD1. Germline trimming cut 4 bases from V and 3 bases from J; bases unmatched to any gene: 3. This CDR3 has 13 residues. The germline V gene has CDR1 SGHRS and CDR2 YFSETQ. CDR3 DNA: TGCGCCAGCAGCCTAGACAGGGACTATGGCTACACCTTC. As protein: CASSLDRDYGYTF. Looking up the rest from reference TRBV5-1 and TRBJ1-2 gives the full variable domain: KAGVTQTPRYLIKTRGQQVTLSCSPISGHRSVSWYQQTPGQGLQFLFEYFSETQRNKGNFPGRFSGRQFSNSRSEMNVSTLELGDSALYLCASSLDRDYGYTFGSGTRLTVV.

The chain combines TRBV29-1 with TRBJ2-1; no clear D gene. The CDR3 spans 11 residues. V dropped 7 bases and J dropped 7 bases, with 11 bases sitting between them. The germline V gene has CDR1 SQVTM and CDR2 ANQGSEA. The CDR3 region has the DNA TGCAGCGAAGAACTCGGGAATGAGCAGTTCTTC. It translates to CSEELGNEQFF.

The chain recombines TRBV5-1 with TRBJ2-5; the D gene is possibly TRBD1 (6 bases). Germline values: CDR1 SGHRS, CDR2 YFSETQ. The V end lost 0 bases, the J end lost 4 bases, and 16 bases lay between the germline ends. This CDR3 is built from 16 residues. The CDR3 here is CASSLEGTGGGETQYF. Written as DNA, the CDR3 is TGCGCCAGCAGCTTGGAGGGAACTGGGGGCGGAGAGACCCAGTACTTC.

The genes are TRBV7-3 and TRBJ2-5; TRBD2 matches at 9 bases. J was trimmed by 4 bases and V by 0 bases; bases with no gene match: 9. CDR1 is SGHTA and CDR2 is FQGTGA in the germline V gene. This CDR3 is 17 amino acids long. CDR3 protein: CASSLTARAGGGETQYF. As DNA, the CDR3 is TGTGCCAGCAGCTTAACCGCCAGAGCGGGAGGCGGAGAGACCCAGTACTTC.